This T cell receptor beta chain was recovered during a study of PD-1 blockade in classical Hodgkin lymphoma. Overall study: Patients were administered nivolumab (3 mg/kg intravenously) every 2 weeks.

Assay used: immunoSEQ multiplex PCR; TCRdb lists only in-frame clones, some missing. This sample has under 95,000 clones, with about nine tenths found just once. Patients all relapsed after autologous stem cell transplantation, and there was variation in brentuximab vedotin exposure. A remark on this clone: Its antigen is undetermined.

Study results and limitations: By C4D1, CD4+ diversity increased significantly, especially in complete responders.

Sequencing used peripheral blood mononuclear cells (PBMCs), obtained before the second cycle of nivolumab. The clonotype was recovered from a human donor with classical Hodgkin lymphoma.

The DNA for the CDR3 is TGTGCCTGGGCCAAACTTATAGATGCTGGGGAGCTGTTTTTT. It codes for CAWAKLIDAGELFF. The rearrangement joins TRBV30 to TRBJ2-2; D call uncertain. Germline lookup yields CDR1 GTSNPN and CDR2 SVGIG (reference sequence). Trimming stripped 5 bases from V and 8 bases from J, with 18 bases between. This CDR3 is built from 14 residues.